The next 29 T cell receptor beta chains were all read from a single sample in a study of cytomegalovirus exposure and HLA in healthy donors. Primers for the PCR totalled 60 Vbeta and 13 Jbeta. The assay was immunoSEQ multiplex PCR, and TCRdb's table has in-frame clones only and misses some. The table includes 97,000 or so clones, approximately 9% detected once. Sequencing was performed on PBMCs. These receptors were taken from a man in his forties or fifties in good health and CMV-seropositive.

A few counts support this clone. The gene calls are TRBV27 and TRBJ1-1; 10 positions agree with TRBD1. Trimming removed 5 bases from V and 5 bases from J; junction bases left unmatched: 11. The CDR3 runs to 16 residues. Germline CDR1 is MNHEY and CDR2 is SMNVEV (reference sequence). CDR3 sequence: CASSADRGLEWTEAFF. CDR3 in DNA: TGTGCCAGCAGTGCAGACAGGGGGCTGGAATGGACTGAAGCTTTCTTT.

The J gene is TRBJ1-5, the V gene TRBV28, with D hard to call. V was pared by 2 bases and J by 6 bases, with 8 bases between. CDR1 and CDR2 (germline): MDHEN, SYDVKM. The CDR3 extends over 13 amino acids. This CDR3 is CASSLSPSQPQHF. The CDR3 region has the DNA TGTGCCAGCAGTTTAAGCCCTAGTCAGCCCCAGCATTTT.

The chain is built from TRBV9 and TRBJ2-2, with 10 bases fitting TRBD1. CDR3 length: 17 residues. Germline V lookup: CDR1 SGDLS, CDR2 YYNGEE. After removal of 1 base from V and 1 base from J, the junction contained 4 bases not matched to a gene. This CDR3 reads CASSVPRDRGNTGELFF. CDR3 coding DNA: TGTGCCAGCAGCGTACCCAGGGACAGGGGGAACACCGGGGAGCTGTTTTTT.

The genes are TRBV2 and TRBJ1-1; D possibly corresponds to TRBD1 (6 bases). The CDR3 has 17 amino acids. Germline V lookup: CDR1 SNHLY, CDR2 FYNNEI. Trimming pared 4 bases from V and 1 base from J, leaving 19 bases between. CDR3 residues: CASSVQFGGRTNTEAFF. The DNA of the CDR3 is TGTGCCAGCAGTGTTCAATTTGGGGGCAGGACGAACACTGAAGCTTTCTTT.

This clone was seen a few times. The CDR3 region has the DNA TGTGCCAGCAGTCCGCCGGGACAGCTTAATGAAAAACTGTTTTTT. As protein: CASSPPGQLNEKLFF. V gene TRBV27 combines with J gene TRBJ1-4; TRBD1 matches 7 bases. The CDR3 runs 15 residues. J gave up 4 bases and V 5 bases, and 7 bases lay outside the gene matches. Germline loops: CDR1 MNHEY, CDR2 SMNVEV (reference sequence). The whole variable domain, filled in from reference TRBV27 and TRBJ1-4, reads EAQVTQNPRYLITVTGKKLTVTCSQNMNHEYMSWYRQDPGLGLRQIYYSMNVEVTDKGDVPEGYKVSRKEKRNFPLILESPSPNQTSLYFCASSPPGQLNEKLFFGSGTQLSVL.

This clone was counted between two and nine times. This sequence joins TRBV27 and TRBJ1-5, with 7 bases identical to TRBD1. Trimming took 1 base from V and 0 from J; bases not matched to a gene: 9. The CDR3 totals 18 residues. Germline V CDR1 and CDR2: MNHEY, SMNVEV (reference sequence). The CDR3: CASSLFGTATYSNQPQHF. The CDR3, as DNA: TGTGCCAGCAGTTTATTCGGGACAGCTACTTATAGCAATCAGCCCCAGCATTTT.

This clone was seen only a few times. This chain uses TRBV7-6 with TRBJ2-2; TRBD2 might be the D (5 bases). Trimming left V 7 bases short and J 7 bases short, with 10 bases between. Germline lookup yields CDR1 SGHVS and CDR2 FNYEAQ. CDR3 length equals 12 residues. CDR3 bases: TGTGCCAGCAAGCTAGAGGGCGGGGAGCTGTTTTTT. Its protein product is CASKLEGGELFF.

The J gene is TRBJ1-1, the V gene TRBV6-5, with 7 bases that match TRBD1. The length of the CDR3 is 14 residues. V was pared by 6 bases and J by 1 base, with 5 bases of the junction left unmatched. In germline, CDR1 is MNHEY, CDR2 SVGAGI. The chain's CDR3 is CASSRDRGNTEAFF. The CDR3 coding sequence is TGTGCCAGCAGCAGGGACAGAGGGAACACTGAAGCTTTCTTT.

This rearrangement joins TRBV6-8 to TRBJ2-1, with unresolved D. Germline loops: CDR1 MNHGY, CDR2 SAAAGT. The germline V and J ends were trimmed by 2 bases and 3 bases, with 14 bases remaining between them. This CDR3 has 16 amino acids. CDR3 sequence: CASSYLWLEDYNEQFF. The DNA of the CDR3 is TGTGCCAGCAGTTACCTCTGGCTAGAGGACTACAATGAGCAGTTCTTC.

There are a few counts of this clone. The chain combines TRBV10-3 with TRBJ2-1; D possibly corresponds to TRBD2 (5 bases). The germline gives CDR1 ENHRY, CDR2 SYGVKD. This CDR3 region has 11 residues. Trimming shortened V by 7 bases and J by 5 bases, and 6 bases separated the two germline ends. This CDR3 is CAIKGDNEQFF. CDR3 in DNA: TGTGCCATCAAGGGAGACAATGAGCAGTTCTTC.

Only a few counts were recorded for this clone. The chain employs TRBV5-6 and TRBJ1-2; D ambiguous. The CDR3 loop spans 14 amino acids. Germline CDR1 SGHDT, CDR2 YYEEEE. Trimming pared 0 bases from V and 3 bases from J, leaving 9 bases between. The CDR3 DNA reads TGTGCCAGCAGCTTGGGTGAGGGTCACTATGGCTACACCTTC. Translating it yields CASSLGEGHYGYTF.

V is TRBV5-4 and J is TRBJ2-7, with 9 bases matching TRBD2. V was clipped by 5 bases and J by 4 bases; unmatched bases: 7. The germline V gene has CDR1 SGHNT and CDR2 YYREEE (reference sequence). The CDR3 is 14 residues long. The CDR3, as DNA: TGTGCCAGCAGTGGCGGGAGGGCCGGTTACGAGCAGTACTTC. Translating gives CASSGGRAGYEQYF.

CDR3 sequence: CASSEYERKEETQYF. CDR3 DNA: TGTGCCAGCAGTGAATATGAGCGAAAGGAAGAGACCCAGTACTTC. The chain recombines TRBV25-1 with TRBJ2-5; D unclear. The V gene's germline CDR1 is MGHDK and CDR2 SYGVNS. This CDR3 spans 15 amino acids. V gave up 0 bases and J gave up 3 bases, with 11 bases separating them. The whole variable domain, remainder taken from reference TRBV25-1 and TRBJ2-5, is EADIYQTPRYLVIGTGKKITLECSQTMGHDKMYWYQQDPGMELHLIHYSYGVNSTEKGDLSSESTVSRIRTEHFPLTLESARPSHTSQYLCASSEYERKEETQYFGPGTRLLVL.

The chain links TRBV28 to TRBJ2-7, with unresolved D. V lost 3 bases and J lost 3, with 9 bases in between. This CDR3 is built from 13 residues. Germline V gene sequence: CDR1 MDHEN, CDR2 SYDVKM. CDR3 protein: CASSLVYSYEQYF. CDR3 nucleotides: TGTGCCAGCAGTTTGGTTTACAGCTACGAGCAGTACTTC.

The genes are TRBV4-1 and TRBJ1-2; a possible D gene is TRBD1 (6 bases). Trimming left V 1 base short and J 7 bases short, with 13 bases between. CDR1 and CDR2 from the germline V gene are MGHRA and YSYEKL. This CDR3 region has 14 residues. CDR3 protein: CASSQGRGVGGYTF. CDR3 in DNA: TGCGCCAGCAGCCAAGGCAGGGGAGTAGGTGGCTACACCTTC.

CDR3 nucleotide sequence: TGTGCCAGCAGCTTGATAGTGAGGGGCGTACGGGGGACAGTAGGAGATACGCAGTATTTT. This gives the protein CASSLIVRGVRGTVGDTQYF. The chain couples TRBV5-4 to TRBJ2-3, with D possibly TRBD1 on 7 matching bases. The CDR3 spans 20 residues. V was pared by 1 base and J by 5 bases, with 29 bases between. Germline CDR1 SGHNT, CDR2 YYREEE (reference sequence). The variable domain in full, with the rest retrieved from reference TRBV5-4 and TRBJ2-3, is ETGVTQSPTHLIKTRGQQVTLRCSSQSGHNTVSWYQQALGQGPQFIFQYYREEENGRGNFPPRFSGLQFPNYSSELNVNALELDDSALYLCASSLIVRGVRGTVGDTQYFGPGTRLTVL.

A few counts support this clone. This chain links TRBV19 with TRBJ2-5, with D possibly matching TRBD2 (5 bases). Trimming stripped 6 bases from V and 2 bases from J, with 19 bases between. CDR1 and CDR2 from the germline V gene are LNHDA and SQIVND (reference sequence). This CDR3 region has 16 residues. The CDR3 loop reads CASSPLRGALQETQYF. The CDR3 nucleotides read TGTGCCAGTAGCCCGCTTCGGGGAGCTCTACAAGAGACCCAGTACTTC.

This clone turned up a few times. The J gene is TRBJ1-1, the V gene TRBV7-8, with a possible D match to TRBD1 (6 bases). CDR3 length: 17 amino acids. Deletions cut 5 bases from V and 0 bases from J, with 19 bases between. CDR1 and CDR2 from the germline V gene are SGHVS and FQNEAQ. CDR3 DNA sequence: TGTGCCAGCAGCCTAACAACAGGGAGTGGGTTGAACACTGAAGCTTTCTTT. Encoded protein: CASSLTTGSGLNTEAFF.

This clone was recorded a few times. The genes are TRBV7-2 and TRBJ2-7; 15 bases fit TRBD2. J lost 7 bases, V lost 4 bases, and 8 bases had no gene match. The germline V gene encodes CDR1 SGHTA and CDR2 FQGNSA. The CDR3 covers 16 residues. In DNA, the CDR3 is TGTGCCAGCAGCTATGGACTAGCGGGAGGGCTAGGTGAGCAGTACTTC. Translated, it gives CASSYGLAGGLGEQYF.

In DNA, the CDR3 is TGCGCCAGCAGCCAAGGGTCGACGGGGGAGGGAGTCTATGGCTACACCTTC. Translating it yields CASSQGSTGEGVYGYTF. The chain joins TRBV4-1 to TRBJ1-2; D is possibly TRBD1 (5 bases). The CDR3 is 17 residues long. V lost 1 base to trimming and J lost 4 bases, with 19 bases between them. CDR1 MGHRA and CDR2 YSYEKL come from the germline V gene.

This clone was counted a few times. CDR3 in DNA: TGTGCCAGCAGTTCTCTGACAGTCTCCTACGAGCAGTACTTC. Translated, it gives CASSSLTVSYEQYF. The chain couples TRBV6-5 to TRBJ2-7; D might be TRBD1 (5 bases). V gave up 4 bases and J gave up 0 bases, with 10 bases separating them. Germline V CDR1 and CDR2: MNHEY, SVGAGI. The CDR3 runs 14 residues.

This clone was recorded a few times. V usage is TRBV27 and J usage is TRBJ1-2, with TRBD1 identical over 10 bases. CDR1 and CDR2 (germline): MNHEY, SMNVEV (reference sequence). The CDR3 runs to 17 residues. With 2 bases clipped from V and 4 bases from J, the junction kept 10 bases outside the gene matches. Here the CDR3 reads CASSLRDRGRSSYGYTF. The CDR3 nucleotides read TGTGCCAGCAGTTTAAGGGACAGGGGTCGGAGTAGCTATGGCTACACCTTC.

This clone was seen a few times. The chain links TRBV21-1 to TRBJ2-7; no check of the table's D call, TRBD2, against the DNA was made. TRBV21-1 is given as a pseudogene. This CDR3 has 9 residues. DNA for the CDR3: TGTGCCAGCAGCAAAGGATGGACTTTC. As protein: CASSKGWTF.

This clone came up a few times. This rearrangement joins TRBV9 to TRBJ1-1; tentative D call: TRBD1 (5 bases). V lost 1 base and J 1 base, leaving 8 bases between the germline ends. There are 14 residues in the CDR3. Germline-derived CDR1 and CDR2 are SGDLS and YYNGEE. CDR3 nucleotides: TGTGCCAGCAGCGTAAGGGGATGGAACACTGAAGCTTTCTTT. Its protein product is CASSVRGWNTEAFF.

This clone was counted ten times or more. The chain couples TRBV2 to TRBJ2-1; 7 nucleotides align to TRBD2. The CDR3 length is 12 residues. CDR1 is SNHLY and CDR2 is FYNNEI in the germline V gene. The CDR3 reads CAREAFYNEQFF. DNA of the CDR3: TGTGCACGGGAGGCGTTTTACAATGAGCAGTTCTTC.

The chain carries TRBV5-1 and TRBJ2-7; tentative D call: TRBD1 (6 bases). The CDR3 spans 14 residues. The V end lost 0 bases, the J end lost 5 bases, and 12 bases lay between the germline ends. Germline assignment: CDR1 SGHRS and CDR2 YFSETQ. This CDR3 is CASSLALGADEQYF. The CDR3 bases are TGCGCCAGCAGCTTGGCTCTGGGGGCCGACGAGCAGTACTTC.

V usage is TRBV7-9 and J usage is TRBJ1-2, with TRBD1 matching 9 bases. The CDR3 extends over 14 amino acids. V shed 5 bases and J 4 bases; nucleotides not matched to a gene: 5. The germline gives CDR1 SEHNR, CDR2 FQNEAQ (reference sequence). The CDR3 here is CASSPGQGFYGYTF. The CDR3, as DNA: TGTGCCAGCAGCCCGGGACAGGGATTCTATGGCTACACCTTC.

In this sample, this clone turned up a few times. Here the CDR3 reads CASSQGSGNTIYF. The CDR3 DNA is TGCGCCAGCAGCCAGGGATCTGGAAACACCATATATTTT. The V and J genes are TRBV5-1 and TRBJ1-3; TRBD1 is a possible D gene (5 bases). The germline V gene encodes CDR1 SGHRS and CDR2 YFSETQ. The CDR3 length is 13 residues. V shed 4 bases and J shed 1 base, with 6 bases lying between them.

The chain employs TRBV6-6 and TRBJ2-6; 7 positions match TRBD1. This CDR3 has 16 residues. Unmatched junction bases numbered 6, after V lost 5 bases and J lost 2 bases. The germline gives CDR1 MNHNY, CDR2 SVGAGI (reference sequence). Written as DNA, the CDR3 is TGTGCCAGCAGTCTGGGACAGAGCCCTGGGGCCAACGTCCTGACTTTC. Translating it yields CASSLGQSPGANVLTF.